The 31 T cell receptor beta chains below come from one sample, sequenced in a study of T cell responses to AZD1222 COVID-19 vaccine (dated by TCRdb to 2020 to 2022). Library construction relied on the immunoSEQ multiplex PCR assay. Held by TCRdb, this immuneACCESS table contains in-frame sequences only and omits some clones. Under half of the omission traces to an unresolved V gene where checked; the cause of the rest is unknown. The sample table records 150,000 or so clones; 75% to 95% of these occur just once. The ten largest clones represent more than 1.3% of the sample. The intended sense of this specimen's time point label: baseline before first vaccination. The specimen comprised peripheral blood, sampled on day 0 of AZD1222 vaccination. The receptors were gathered from an adult in good health.

V gene TRBV4-1 combines with J gene TRBJ1-6, with 7 bases fitting TRBD1. CDR3 length: 17 residues. After removal of 0 bases from V and 7 bases from J, the junction contained 9 bases not matched to a gene. Germline CDR1 is MGHRA and CDR2 is YSYEKL. Here the CDR3 DNA reads TGCGCCAGCAGCCAAGATATGGTGGTACAGGGGAATTCACCCCTCCACTTT. This encodes CASSQDMVVQGNSPLHF.

The V gene is TRBV4-3, the J gene TRBJ1-4; D is perhaps TRBD1 (6 bases). V lost 3 bases to trimming and J lost 10 bases, with 15 bases between them. Germline loops: CDR1 LGHNA, CDR2 YSLEER. The CDR3 totals 14 residues. The CDR3 spells CASSQSTGAVKLFF. The CDR3 DNA reads TGCGCCAGCAGCCAGTCGACAGGCGCGGTAAAACTGTTTTTT.

The chain has TRBV2 and TRBJ2-3, with D possibly being TRBD1 (5 bases). Germline V gene lookup returns CDR1 SNHLY and CDR2 FYNNEI. The length of the CDR3 is 16 residues. Trimming took off 2 bases at V and 2 bases at J, with 14 bases between the two ends. CDR3 in amino acids: CASSENTWGSTDTQYF. CDR3 sequence (DNA): TGTGCCAGCAGTGAAAACACCTGGGGCTCCACAGATACGCAGTATTTT.

A single count supports this clone. The gene calls are TRBV25-1 and TRBJ2-3, with 8 positions matching TRBD2. Germline assignment: CDR1 MGHDK and CDR2 SYGVNS. The V gene end was trimmed by 2 bases and the J gene end by 4 bases; junction bases not matched to a gene: 2. CDR3 size: 14 residues. CDR3 protein: CASSEELAADTQYF. As DNA, the CDR3 is TGTGCCAGCAGTGAAGAACTAGCGGCAGATACGCAGTATTTT.

The CDR3 protein is CATSRDGTQYF. Written as DNA, the CDR3 is TGTGCCACCAGCAGAGACGGGACCCAGTACTTC. This chain connects TRBV15 to TRBJ2-5; D unresolved. V lost 0 bases and J 7 bases, leaving 3 bases between the germline ends. The CDR3 consists of 11 residues. In germline, CDR1 is LNHNV, CDR2 YYDKDF (reference sequence).

The chain carries TRBV21-1 and TRBJ1-1. TRBV21-1 is shown as a pseudogene. The CDR3 has 16 amino acids. The CDR3 loop reads CASSKPLLEGVGEAFF. The CDR3 DNA sequence: TGTGCCAGCAGCAAACCTCTTCTTGAGGGCGTCGGTGAAGCTTTCTTT.

V and J are TRBV5-1 and TRBJ2-7, with 7 bases identical to TRBD1. Unmatched junction bases numbered 6, after V lost 0 bases and J lost 3 bases. The length of the CDR3 is 15 residues. Germline CDR1 SGHRS, CDR2 YFSETQ. This CDR3 reads CASSLEGDRVYEQYF. The DNA for the CDR3 is TGCGCCAGCAGCTTGGAGGGGGACAGAGTCTACGAGCAGTACTTC.

The rearrangement joins TRBV5-1 to TRBJ1-1; 9 nucleotides match TRBD1. V was clipped by 5 bases and J by 5 bases; unmatched bases: 4. The V gene's germline CDR1 is SGHRS and CDR2 YFSETQ. CDR3 length equals 13 residues. The CDR3 DNA reads TGCGCCAGCAGACAGGGGGCAGTGACTGAAGCTTTCTTT. This encodes CASRQGAVTEAFF.

In nucleotides, the CDR3 is TGTGCCAGCAGTACCGCTGCCGGGACGGTGGATAATTCACCCCTCCACTTT. Its translation is CASSTAAGTVDNSPLHF. This chain joins TRBV28 and TRBJ1-6, with a tentative D call TRBD1 (5 bases). Germline V gives CDR1 MDHEN, CDR2 SYDVKM. The CDR3 sequence is 17 residues long. V lost 5 bases, J lost 5 bases, and 19 bases lay in between.

With regard to this clone: Compared with germline, one end of the junction differs, possibly owing to a read error. The chain uses TRBV7-7 and TRBJ2-1; D possibly corresponds to TRBD1 (5 bases). Germline values: CDR1 SSHAT, CDR2 FNYEAQ (reference sequence). The CDR3 runs to 16 residues. The CDR3 DNA is TGTGCTAGCAGCCCTGGGGCCCCGGCGCGTTACAATGAGCAGTTCTTC. Amino acid sequence: CASSPGAPARYNEQFF.

The rearrangement links TRBV11-2 to TRBJ1-2, with a weak D call TRBD1 (5 bases). Germline V gives CDR1 SGHAT, CDR2 FQNNGV. V dropped 3 bases and J dropped 3 bases, with 14 bases sitting between them. This CDR3 region has 15 residues. In DNA form, the CDR3 reads TGTGCCAGCAGCTTTCGGGACCCGGGGTACTATGGCTACACCTTC. It yields the protein CASSFRDPGYYGYTF.

The V and J genes are TRBV15 and TRBJ1-5, with D unclear. Germline V lookup: CDR1 LNHNV, CDR2 YYDKDF (reference sequence). V was trimmed by 5 bases and J by 4 bases, leaving 15 bases between them. The CDR3 consists of 15 residues. This CDR3 reads CATSVGRSGNQPQHF. CDR3 in DNA: TGTGCCACCAGCGTCGGCAGGTCGGGGAATCAGCCCCAGCATTTT.

The chain links TRBV11-3 to TRBJ2-1, with TRBD2 matching over 11 bases. The length of the CDR3 is 16 residues. CDR1 is SGHNT, CDR2 YENEEA, per germline. V lost 5 bases and J lost 2; bases outside the gene matches: 5. For the CDR3, the DNA is TGTGCCAGCAGCCCCGGGACTAGCGGTCCCTACAATGAGCAGTTCTTC. The encoded protein is CASSPGTSGPYNEQFF.

The V gene is TRBV7-8, the J gene TRBJ2-5; TRBD2 matches at 16 bases. Germline V gives CDR1 SGHVS, CDR2 FQNEAQ. V was clipped by 3 bases and J by 5 bases; unmatched bases: 12. The CDR3 totals 19 residues. CDR3 loop: CASSLGGLAGGPSLETQYF. The CDR3 DNA reads TGTGCCAGCAGCTTGGGGGGACTAGCGGGAGGGCCGTCTTTGGAGACCCAGTACTTC.

The rearrangement joins TRBV4-3 to TRBJ1-4; D is unresolved. The CDR3 has 15 residues. The germline V gene encodes CDR1 LGHNA and CDR2 YSLEER. V gave up 1 base and J gave up 5 bases, with 11 bases separating them. The DNA for the CDR3 is TGCGCCAGCAGCCAAGCCGTCGCGGGCAATGAAAAACTGTTTTTT. Translated, it gives CASSQAVAGNEKLFF.

The chain carries TRBV30 and TRBJ1-2, with D possibly being TRBD1 (6 bases). Germline V gene data show CDR1 as GTSNPN and CDR2 as SVGIG (reference sequence). Trimming cost V 0 bases and J 5 bases, with 13 bases left between them. The CDR3 has 14 residues. In DNA form, the CDR3 reads TGTGCCTGGAGTGTCACGGGGGGCGAATATGGCTACACCTTC. This gives the protein CAWSVTGGEYGYTF.

The chain couples TRBV3-1 (or the pseudogene TRBV3-2) to TRBJ2-1, with 7 bases lining up with TRBD2. Germline assignment: CDR1 LGHDT and CDR2 YNNKEL (reference sequence). The CDR3 totals 12 residues. V was clipped by 1 base and J by 12 bases; unmatched bases: 3. For the CDR3, the DNA is TGTGCCAGCAGCCAAGCCCGCGGGAGGCAGTTCTTC. This gives the protein CASSQARGRQFF.

This rearrangement joins TRBV4-2 to TRBJ1-5, with a weak D call TRBD1 (5 bases). CDR3 size: 15 residues. CDR1 is LGHNA, CDR2 YNFKEQ, per germline. The V gene lost 0 bases and the J gene lost 7 bases, with 13 bases spanning the gap. CDR3 loop: CASSQDRQPGQPQHF. The CDR3 DNA reads as TGTGCCAGCAGCCAAGATAGACAGCCCGGGCAGCCCCAGCATTTT.

The chain links TRBV27 to TRBJ2-7, with 7 nucleotides matching TRBD2. There are 14 residues in the CDR3. Trimming took 5 bases from V and 2 from J; bases not matched to a gene: 6. CDR1 is MNHEY and CDR2 is SMNVEV in the germline V gene (reference sequence). The CDR3 loop reads CASSGVLAAYEQYF. CDR3 DNA sequence: TGTGCCAGCAGTGGAGTTCTAGCGGCCTACGAGCAGTACTTC.

The J gene is TRBJ2-7, the V gene TRBV11-3; 10 bases agree with TRBD1. From germline, CDR1 is SGHNT and CDR2 YENEEA. The CDR3 is 15 amino acids. After removal of 5 bases from V and 2 bases from J, the junction contained 6 bases not matched to a gene. CDR3 in DNA: TGTGCCAGCAGCGCCCCGGGACAGGGGACCTACGAGCAGTACTTC. It encodes CASSAPGQGTYEQYF.

This chain uses TRBV11-3 with TRBJ1-5; D is possibly TRBD1 (5 bases). The germline CDR1 and CDR2 sequences are SGHNT and YENEEA. The CDR3 is 13 amino acids. Trimming removed 5 bases at V and 10 bases at J, with 15 bases between. The CDR3, as DNA: TGTGCCAGCAGCCTGGGACCGCGGCGACCCCAGCATTTT. It codes for CASSLGPRRPQHF.

This chain uses TRBV12-3 or TRBV12-4 with TRBJ1-5; possible D gene TRBD1, 5 bases. Trimming stripped 6 bases from V and 11 bases from J, with 17 bases between. This CDR3 is built from 13 residues. As DNA, the CDR3 is TGTGCCAGCAGATGGACACATCTAGGGTCCCAGCATTTT. Its protein product is CASRWTHLGSQHF.

The chain joins TRBV25-1 to TRBJ1-4; D gene unclear. The CDR3 totals 14 residues. The V end was cut by 4 bases, the J end by 3 bases, with 9 bases between. The V gene's germline CDR1 is MGHDK and CDR2 SYGVNS. CDR3 amino acids: CASSGWASNEKLFF. In DNA form, the CDR3 reads TGTGCCAGCAGTGGGTGGGCGTCTAATGAAAAACTGTTTTTT.

V and J are TRBV11-2 and TRBJ2-2, with a tentative D call TRBD1 (5 bases). Looked up from germline, CDR1 is SGHAT and CDR2 is FQNNGV. Trimming left V 6 bases short and J 5 bases short, with 13 bases between. The CDR3 totals 14 residues. CDR3 bases: TGTGCCAGCAGTTATCAGGGTAATACCGGGGAGCTGTTTTTT. It yields the protein CASSYQGNTGELFF. Full variable domain (missing parts from reference TRBV11-2 and TRBJ2-2): EAGVAQSPRYKIIEKRQSVAFWCNPISGHATLYWYQQILGQGPKLLIQFQNNGVVDDSQLPKDRFSAERLKGVDSTLKIQPAKLEDSAVYLCASSYQGNTGELFFGEGSRLTVL.

V gene TRBV29-1 combines with J gene TRBJ1-5; D remains ambiguous. Germline assignment: CDR1 SQVTM and CDR2 ANQGSEA. CDR3 size: 15 residues. V dropped 6 bases and J dropped 6 bases, with 21 bases sitting between them. CDR3 sequence: CSVSDGLLGGQPQHF. Here the CDR3 DNA reads TGCAGCGTCTCAGACGGCCTTCTCGGAGGTCAGCCCCAGCATTTT.

The chain carries TRBV6-5 and TRBJ2-1; D ambiguous. The CDR3 contains 13 residues. Germline loops: CDR1 MNHEY, CDR2 SVGAGI. V lost 0 bases to trimming and J lost 0 bases, with 0 bases between them. The CDR3 bases are TGTGCCAGCAGTTACTCCTCCTACAATGAGCAGTTCTTC. This translates into CASSYSSYNEQFF.

V usage is TRBV29-1 and J usage is TRBJ1-1, with D perhaps matching TRBD1 (5 bases). The length of the CDR3 is 12 residues. V gave up 7 bases and J gave up 1 base, with 10 bases separating them. Germline lookup yields CDR1 SQVTM and CDR2 ANQGSEA. CDR3 in DNA: TGCAGCGCCGAGGGGTGGAACACTGAAGCTTTCTTT. Encoded protein: CSAEGWNTEAFF. The whole variable domain, remainder taken from reference TRBV29-1 and TRBJ1-1, is SAVISQKPSRDICQRGTSLTIQCQVDSQVTMMFWYRQQPGQSLTLIATANQGSEATYESGFVIDKFPISRPNLTFSTLTVSNMSPEDSSIYLCSAEGWNTEAFFGQGTRLTVV.

The chain employs TRBV18 and TRBJ1-2, with 9 bases aligning to TRBD1. Germline CDR1 is KGHSH and CDR2 is LQKENI. V shed 6 bases and J 8 bases; nucleotides not matched to a gene: 13. The CDR3 contains 15 residues. CDR3 DNA sequence: TGTGCCAGCTCCCCCCCAGGACAGGGGCGGAAAGGCTACACCTTC. This gives the protein CASSPPGQGRKGYTF.

This clone was seen a single time. The chain employs TRBV19 and TRBJ1-2; 7 nucleotides agree with TRBD1. Trimming at V came to 8 bases and at J to 9 bases, leaving 3 bases not matched to a gene. The V gene's germline CDR1 is LNHDA and CDR2 SQIVND (reference sequence). The CDR3 extends over 10 amino acids. The CDR3 region is CASGQASYTF. CDR3 DNA: TGTGCCAGTGGACAGGCTAGCTACACCTTC.

The V gene is TRBV13, the J gene TRBJ2-2; D is ambiguous. Germline CDR1 is PRHDT and CDR2 is FYEKMQ (reference sequence). This CDR3 has 12 residues. Trimming shortened V by 5 bases and J by 5 bases, and 6 bases separated the two germline ends. DNA of the CDR3: TGTGCCAGCAGCCCCAATACCGGGGAGCTGTTTTTT. Translation: CASSPNTGELFF.

The chain joins TRBV5-1 to TRBJ1-1; TRBD1 is a possible D gene (6 bases). Germline V gene sequence: CDR1 SGHRS, CDR2 YFSETQ. This CDR3 comprises 15 residues. Trimming pared 2 bases from V and 2 bases from J, leaving 13 bases between. This CDR3 reads CASSLSTGQNTEAFF. CDR3 DNA sequence: TGCGCCAGCAGCTTAAGTACGGGACAAAACACTGAAGCTTTCTTT.